The sequence of this TCR beta chain was determined in a study of cytomegalovirus exposure and HLA in healthy donors. Amplification used 60 Vbeta primers and 13 Jbeta primers. Method: immunoSEQ multiplex PCR; TCRdb's copy keeps in-frame clones and lacks some. The table lists a few hundred thousand clones, about four fifths of them singletons, with approximately 2.8% in the top ten. Germline V gene lookup returns CDR1 MNHEY and CDR2 SMNVEV (reference sequence). The CDR3 contains 13 residues. V trimming: 5 bases; J trimming: 4 bases; junction bases outside the gene matches: 5. On this clone: Its cognate antigen is unknown.

Overall study findings and caveats: Analysis was performed later, and it showed HLA-associated TCR beta chains to be more clonally expanded than equally common others. Associated with cytomegalovirus, according to the listing, were around 160 TCR beta chains.

V usage is TRBV27 and J usage is TRBJ2-7, with 7 bases that match TRBD1. Material: PBMCs. This TCR was sampled from a man aged 30 to 39 in good health and CMV-seronegative. CDR3 in DNA: TGTGCCAGCAGTAGGGACAGTTTATACGAGCAGTACTTC. Amino acid sequence: CASSRDSLYEQYF.